This is a list of T cell receptor beta chains from one sample in a study of technical replicates of blood from a handful of donors. Using immunoSEQ multiplex PCR, the repertoire was profiled, and TCRdb retains in-frame clones only, with some absent. The data contain around 67,000 clones, 70% to 90% of them singletons. Material for sequencing was PBMCs. These receptors were taken from a human donor in good health. Some clones in this sample may be carry-over from other donors' samples. CDR3s include the opening cysteine and the closing phenylalanine or tryptophan. D genes are given only for firm matches.

D gene	V gene	CDR3 protein
TRBD1	TRBV30	CAWSRDSSNYGYTF
NA	TRBV7-9	CASSLTGTGYTF
TRBD2	TRBV19	CASSIDGEGRGTDTQYF
NA	TRBV15	CATSREGQGLDEQYF
NA	TRBV4-2	CASSQIADPGGTEAFF
NA	TRBV7-9	CASSLARTRDGYTF
TRBD1	TRBV7-8	CASSTGTGGEQYF
NA	TRBV10-1	CASSESGGVRLNEQFF
TRBD1	TRBV2	CASSVDRAPETQYF
NA	TRBV27	CASSRPDRFSYNEQFF
TRBD2	TRBV7-8	CASSSGTSGRVFTGELFF
NA	TRBV19	CASSIERASSFLTKNIQYF
TRBD2	TRBV7-2	CASSSAGGLGQYF
TRBD1	TRBV6-5	CASGDRGAQETQYF
TRBD1	TRBV7-9	CASSETGTEKLFF
TRBD1	TRBV5-8	CASSLEGTGYYYGYTF
NA	TRBV23-1	CASPSLYGYTF
NA	TRBV29-1	CSVDVGGYGYTF
TRBD2	TRBV4-2	CASSPEREGVETQYF
TRBD2	TRBV27	CASSLGSGSKETQYF
NA	TRBV30	CAWSVPGSGTQYF
NA	TRBV4-1	CASSQGAGKTNEKLFF
TRBD2	TRBV5-1	CASSFLAGADSEQFF
TRBD1	TRBV2	CASMPIVRGLANEQFF
TRBD2	TRBV5-6	CASSKASGRAVELFF
NA	TRBV9	CASSVAWNTEAFF
TRBD2	TRBV4-3	CASSPGTSGAYEQYF
NA	TRBV6-1	CASTPVFNTEAFF
NA	TRBV7-9	CASALDGGNQPQHF
NA	TRBV10-3	CAISDFFTSSYEQYF
TRBD1	TRBV19	CASSIGTGVEQFF
TRBD1	TRBV9	CASSVANGQGFLSDNEQFF
TRBD1	TRBV7-3	CASSSGTGGYTF
TRBD1	TRBV7-2	CASSRGQGSQPQHF
TRBD2	TRBV7-2	CASSDLGGNWETQYF
NA	TRBV6-1	CASSSRGGADTQYF
NA	TRBV6-1	CATARGPLSYEQYF
NA	TRBV7-2	CAAGGTYNSPLHF
TRBD1	TRBV7-2	CASSDRGGQPQHF
NA	TRBV7-7	CASSLSAGTEAFF
TRBD2	TRBV18	CASSPSGSTDTQYF
NA	TRBV12-1	CASTSGTSGRAEAGELFF
TRBD1	TRBV5-4	CASSARDRETQYF
TRBD1	TRBV9	CASSGTGPGNTIYF
NA	TRBV21-1	CASGATLGQPQHF
TRBD1	TRBV5-6	CASSPGQGSYTF
NA	TRBV9	CASSPQGVGRPEAFF
NA	TRBV7-9	CASSMLSWETLWGYTF
NA	TRBV2	CASSDQGSPLHF
TRBD2	TRBV10-3	CAISDSLAGGNEQFF
NA	TRBV2	CASRGPGQLYGYTF
TRBD1	TRBV7-2	CASSLANRGGSYEQYF
TRBD2	TRBV15	CATSPGLAGLPYEQYF
TRBD2	TRBV15	CATSRVRGEGTQYF
TRBD2	TRBV7-9	CASSSTAGGVPDEQYF
NA	TRBV27	CASRILGRYEQYF
NA	TRBV2	CASSEGPIAVTGELFF
NA	TRBV30	CAWSWQGGEQPQHF
NA	TRBV7-8	CASSLNGRGSNSPLHF
TRBD1	TRBV5-1	CASSLAGTGDGYTF